This TCR beta chain was sequenced in a study of shared clonotypes between healthy human individuals. In the case of this clone: Its antigen is unknown.

Assay used: immunoSEQ multiplex PCR; TCRdb lists only in-frame clones, some missing. The table includes about 490,000 clones, about 82% detected once. Study-level points and caveats: An effect of sequencing depth on clonotype sharing among donors was expected.

Each of the donors was a healthy adult who was HIV-negative and had not had a recent acute infection or vaccination. V lost 1 base to trimming and J lost 8 bases; unmatched junction nucleotides: 1. The germline V gene has CDR1 SGHNT and CDR2 YENEEA. The CDR3 consists of 15 residues. The chain has TRBV11-3 and TRBJ2-1; TRBD2 matches at 14 bases. This clonotype was obtained from a woman between 40 and 55 years old in good health. Some clones in this sample may be carry-over from other donors' samples. The sample consisted of PBMCs. CDR3 in DNA: TGTGCCAGCAGCTTAGGGACTAGCGGGAGGCATGAGCAGTTCTTC. Protein product: CASSLGTSGRHEQFF.